A single sample is the source of the 26 T cell receptor beta chains below, sequenced in a study of long-term antiretroviral therapy in people with HIV. Version v3.0 of the immunoSEQ assay was performed at survey level. The table came from immunoSEQ multiplex PCR; TCRdb's copy has only in-frame clones and leaves some out. The repertoire holds 20,000 to 25,000 clones, with about 84% as singletons. The source material was unsorted PBMCs, sampled 0.5 years before starting antiretroviral therapy. Every receptor here comes from a man aged 35 to 55 with HIV.

This sequence joins TRBV5-1 and TRBJ1-2, with D possibly matching TRBD1 (5 bases). V lost 4 bases to trimming and J lost 8 bases, with 21 bases between them. CDR3 length: 15 amino acids. CDR1 and CDR2 (germline): SGHRS, YFSETQ. CDR3 sequence: CASSPDGGILGGYTF. The CDR3 DNA reads as TGCGCCAGCAGCCCTGACGGGGGGATACTAGGAGGCTACACCTTC.

The chain joins TRBV15 to TRBJ1-5; no clear D. Trimming pared 0 bases from V and 5 bases from J, leaving 5 bases between. The CDR3 is 13 residues long. Germline V gene lookup returns CDR1 LNHNV and CDR2 YYDKDF (reference sequence). The chain's CDR3 is CATSRDGDQPQHF. The CDR3 DNA is TGTGCCACCAGCAGAGACGGGGATCAGCCCCAGCATTTT.

V usage is TRBV5-1 and J usage is TRBJ1-1; no reliable D call. V was trimmed by 0 bases and J by 3 bases, leaving 6 bases between them. This CDR3 has 13 residues. The V gene's germline CDR1 is SGHRS and CDR2 YFSETQ. In DNA form, the CDR3 reads TGCGCCAGCAGCTTGGATGGGGACACTGAAGCTTTCTTT. The encoded protein is CASSLDGDTEAFF.

Only one count was recorded for this clone. J is TRBJ2-3 and V is TRBV15; 14 bases align to TRBD2. Germline-derived CDR1 and CDR2 are LNHNV and YYDKDF (reference sequence). J gave up 2 bases and V 0 bases, and 10 bases lay outside the gene matches. The CDR3 runs 20 residues. CDR3 protein: CATSREGTSGGGRITDTQYF. The CDR3 DNA reads as TGTGCCACCAGCAGAGAGGGGACTAGCGGGGGCGGGAGGATCACAGATACGCAGTATTTT.

In the case of this clone: An end of the junction does not agree with germline; a read error may underlie this. The CDR3 DNA follows: TGTGCCAGCAGCTTGACAGGACCCCTCCACTTC. Translating it yields CASSLTGPLHF. This sequence joins TRBV7-9 and TRBJ2-7; D is possibly TRBD1 (6 bases). The CDR3 totals 11 residues. Looked up from germline, CDR1 is SEHNR and CDR2 is FQNEAQ (reference sequence).

This clone was counted a few times. J is TRBJ1-6 and V is TRBV7-9, with D perhaps TRBD1 (6 bases). The V and J ends lost 5 bases and 0 bases respectively, with 14 bases between them. The CDR3 loop spans 17 amino acids. Germline CDR1 is SEHNR and CDR2 is FQNEAQ (reference sequence). Here the CDR3 reads CASSPEQGSSYNSPLHF. The DNA for the CDR3 is TGTGCCAGCAGCCCCGAACAGGGTAGCTCCTATAATTCACCCCTCCACTTT.

The V gene is TRBV7-2, the J gene TRBJ2-7; 7 bases agree with TRBD2. J was trimmed by 1 base and V by 5 bases; bases with no gene match: 11. The CDR3 totals 16 residues. Germline CDR1 is SGHTA and CDR2 is FQGNSA. The CDR3 DNA follows: TGTGCCAGCAGCCCCGTCGGGGCTAGCGGATCCTACGAGCAGTACTTC. It specifies CASSPVGASGSYEQYF.

The CDR3 nucleotides read TGTGCCAGCAGTACCAGAACCGGCTCCGAGGTCAAGCAGTACTTC. Protein: CASSTRTGSEVKQYF. The chain employs TRBV28 and TRBJ2-7, with D unresolved. Germline values: CDR1 MDHEN, CDR2 SYDVKM. The V and J ends lost 5 bases and 8 bases respectively, with 22 bases between them. The CDR3 consists of 15 residues.

The V gene is TRBV7-3, the J gene TRBJ2-5, with TRBD2 matching 7 bases. This CDR3 is 16 amino acids long. With V trimmed by 4 bases and J by 1 base, 9 bases remained unmatched. Germline V lookup: CDR1 SGHTA, CDR2 FQGTGA. The CDR3 DNA sequence: TGTGCCAGCAGCTCGCAACCCCCTAGCGGCCAAGAGACCCAGTACTTC. Translation: CASSSQPPSGQETQYF.

V usage is TRBV27 and J usage is TRBJ1-1, with no clear D. Germline loops: CDR1 MNHEY, CDR2 SMNVEV (reference sequence). The CDR3 covers 13 residues. Trimming took off 5 bases at V and 0 bases at J, with 7 bases between the two ends. For the CDR3, the DNA is TGTGCCAGCAGTCTACGACTGAACACTGAAGCTTTCTTT. Translation gives CASSLRLNTEAFF.

V and J are TRBV5-1 and TRBJ1-1, with D maybe TRBD1 (5 bases). Germline CDR1 reads SGHRS; CDR2 reads YFSETQ. The length of the CDR3 is 14 residues. V was pared by 0 bases and J by 1 base, with 7 bases between. The CDR3 here is CASSLGGANTEAFF. The CDR3 DNA reads as TGCGCCAGCAGCTTGGGAGGGGCGAACACTGAAGCTTTCTTT.

The chain recombines TRBV5-1 with TRBJ1-4, with D perhaps matching TRBD1 (5 bases). Germline loops: CDR1 SGHRS, CDR2 YFSETQ. Trimming stripped 4 bases from V and 6 bases from J, with 13 bases between. The CDR3 loop spans 14 amino acids. This chain's CDR3 is CASSRWGLDEKLFF. The CDR3 DNA is TGCGCCAGCAGCCGTTGGGGGTTGGATGAAAAACTGTTTTTT.

The CDR3 sequence is CASSYSGRGKPQHF. The CDR3 DNA sequence: TGTGCCAGCAGTTACTCGGGCAGGGGGAAGCCCCAGCATTTT. V gene TRBV6-5 combines with J gene TRBJ1-5; 7 bases are a match to TRBD1. CDR1 is MNHEY and CDR2 is SVGAGI in the germline V gene. V gave up 0 bases and J gave up 8 bases; unmatched junction bases: 4. This CDR3 is 14 amino acids long.

This clone has a single count. This sequence joins TRBV7-8 and TRBJ2-7; possibly TRBD1 for D (5 bases). CDR3 length equals 17 residues. Trimming took 1 base from V and 3 from J, leaving 19 bases between them. In germline, CDR1 is SGHVS, CDR2 FQNEAQ. The CDR3 nucleotides are TGTGCCAGCAGCTTAGTAGTCCGGACAATTGTGGGCTACGAGCAGTACTTC. Encoded protein: CASSLVVRTIVGYEQYF.

A few counts support this clone. V is TRBV6-5 and J is TRBJ1-1; 11 nucleotides align to TRBD1. Germline-derived CDR1 and CDR2 are MNHEY and SVGAGI. Trimming removed 0 bases from V and 5 bases from J; junction bases left unmatched: 2. CDR3 length equals 15 residues. CDR3 protein: CASSYSGTGGTEAFF. For the CDR3, the DNA is TGTGCCAGCAGTTACTCCGGGACAGGGGGGACTGAAGCTTTCTTT.

V gene TRBV4-1 combines with J gene TRBJ2-1; no clear D gene. The germline V gene has CDR1 MGHRA and CDR2 YSYEKL. This CDR3 spans 13 amino acids. V was pared by 3 bases and J by 8 bases, with 11 bases between. The CDR3 reads CASSHLFRDEQFF. The CDR3 coding sequence is TGCGCCAGCAGCCACCTTTTTAGAGATGAGCAGTTCTTC.

In this sample, this clone turned up once. This chain links TRBV7-2 with TRBJ2-6, with 8 bases identical to TRBD1. The germline V gene has CDR1 SGHTA and CDR2 FQGNSA. This CDR3 region has 18 residues. V was pared by 1 base and J by 2 bases, with 7 bases of the junction left unmatched. The CDR3 DNA sequence: TGTGCCAGCAGCTTAGTCCCGCGGACAGGGCCTGGGGCCAACGTCCTGACTTTC. Amino acid sequence: CASSLVPRTGPGANVLTF.

The V call is TRBV18, the J call TRBJ1-1; the D gene is possibly TRBD1 (6 bases). This CDR3 has 15 residues. CDR1 and CDR2 (germline): KGHSH, LQKENI. Trimming left V 3 bases short and J 4 bases short, with 15 bases between. The CDR3 nucleotides read TGTGCCAGCTCACCCCCCACAGGGATTAGCACTGAAGCTTTCTTT. Residues: CASSPPTGISTEAFF. The full variable domain, its missing parts supplied by reference TRBV18 and TRBJ1-1, is NAGVMQNPRHLVRRRGQEARLRCSPMKGHSHVYWYRQLPEEGLKFMVYLQKENIIDESGMPKERFSAEFPKEGPSILRIQQVVRGDSAAYFCASSPPTGISTEAFFGQGTRLTVV.

V and J are TRBV9 and TRBJ2-7, with TRBD2 identical over 7 bases. The germline V gene has CDR1 SGDLS and CDR2 YYNGEE. CDR3 size: 14 residues. Trimming removed 3 bases from V and 5 bases from J; junction bases left unmatched: 8. The CDR3 sequence: CASSGGPGGNEQYF. The DNA of the CDR3 is TGTGCCAGCAGCGGGGGACCGGGGGGAAACGAGCAGTACTTC.

V usage is TRBV7-9 and J usage is TRBJ1-5, with D unclear. Per germline, CDR1 SEHNR and CDR2 FQNEAQ (reference sequence). Trimming stripped 0 bases from V and 8 bases from J, with 8 bases between. CDR3 length: 13 residues. The CDR3 loop reads CASSLAGQEPQHF. As DNA, the CDR3 is TGTGCCAGCAGCTTAGCTGGTCAGGAGCCCCAGCATTTT.

V is TRBV15 and J is TRBJ2-5; the match to TRBD1 covers 8 bases. Germline V gives CDR1 LNHNV, CDR2 YYDKDF (reference sequence). V was pared by 2 bases and J by 1 base, with 6 bases of the junction left unmatched. This CDR3 has 16 residues. Here the CDR3 DNA reads TGTGCCACCAGCAGACGCAGGACAGGGCCCCAAGAGACCCAGTACTTC. Translation gives CATSRRRTGPQETQYF.

A single count supports this clone. The CDR3 region has the DNA TGTGCCAGCAGCGTAGGGGGCGTCGGGGGGCAGACCTATAATTCACCCCTCCACTTT. Protein product: CASSVGGVGGQTYNSPLHF. The J gene is TRBJ1-6, the V gene TRBV9; possibly TRBD1 for D (6 bases). The length of the CDR3 is 19 residues. The germline gives CDR1 SGDLS, CDR2 YYNGEE. V was cut by 0 bases and J by 2 bases, with 18 bases left in between.

Of note for this clone: Other DNA sequences within the sample encode an identical CDR3. This rearrangement joins TRBV11-2 to TRBJ1-2; 7 bases are a match to TRBD1. With 5 bases clipped from V and 7 bases from J, the junction kept 10 bases outside the gene matches. Germline assignment: CDR1 SGHAT and CDR2 FQNNGV. This CDR3 is built from 14 residues. The CDR3 nucleotides are TGTGCCAGCAGCCTAGGGGGCCCACCGATTGGCTACACCTTC. This sequence encodes CASSLGGPPIGYTF.

V is TRBV19 and J is TRBJ2-3; possible D gene TRBD1, 6 bases. The CDR3 is made up of 14 amino acids. Germline loops: CDR1 LNHDA, CDR2 SQIVND (reference sequence). The V end was cut by 4 bases, the J end by 0 bases, with 8 bases between. Here the CDR3 DNA reads TGTGCCAGTAGTAGAGACAGGAGCACAGATACGCAGTATTTT. Translation: CASSRDRSTDTQYF.

This clone was seen only once. The J gene is TRBJ1-1, the V gene TRBV4-1; 7 nucleotides match TRBD1. The germline V gene has CDR1 MGHRA and CDR2 YSYEKL. The CDR3 consists of 14 residues. J was trimmed by 6 bases and V by 5 bases; bases with no gene match: 9. The CDR3 nucleotides are TGCGCCAGCAGCAGCCCGAAACAGGGGCCTGAAGCTTTCTTT. This gives the protein CASSSPKQGPEAFF.

The genes are TRBV30 and TRBJ2-1; possibly TRBD1 for D (5 bases). The CDR3 covers 15 residues. CDR1 is GTSNPN and CDR2 is SVGIG in the germline V gene (reference sequence). Trimming took off 2 bases at V and 2 bases at J, with 13 bases between the two ends. DNA of the CDR3: TGTGCCTGGAGTTATGACAGTTCACCCTACAATGAGCAGTTCTTC. The encoded protein is CAWSYDSSPYNEQFF.